This T cell receptor (beta chain) is drawn from a study of radiation and T cells in renal cell carcinoma. Study results and caveats: Top tumor clonotypes rose in blood 2 weeks post-radiation, then contracted.

The time point here: blood 4 weeks post-SBRT, at nephrectomy. As for treatment: 15 Gy SBRT to primary tumor, nephrectomy 4 weeks later. Method: immunoSEQ multiplex PCR; TCRdb's copy keeps in-frame clones and lacks some. The sample shows roughly 160,000 clones, about 87% of them seen only once. A word on this clone: Its antigen is as yet unknown.

CDR3 length: 11 amino acids. The material was blood, obtained from a patient whose treatment included radiotherapy and nephrectomy. The TCR originated in a woman aged 50 to 60 with renal cell carcinoma. The chain employs TRBV21-1 and TRBJ2-1; TRBD2, the table's D call, lacks a check against the DNA. TRBV21-1 is marked as a pseudogene. The CDR3 DNA follows: TGTGCCAGCAGCAAACGGAGTCCCCAGTTCTTC. It codes for CASSKRSPQFF.